The source of this T cell receptor beta chain is a study of post-analysis software for immune sequencing data (dated by TCRdb to between 2014 and 2017). About the full investigation: The recorded disease courses included relapsing-remitting, secondary progressive and progressive-relapsing multiple sclerosis, and some patients had no subtype annotation. The patient repertoires were compared against 10 to 12 previously published healthy control repertoires obtained from donors aged roughly 6 to 28 years. A subset of samples was prepared in parallel using single-end sample barcoding, then pooled and co-amplified after Illumina adapter ligation.

V gives up 1 base and J gives up 7 bases, and the segment between their germline ends measures 8 bases. From the cysteine through the phenylalanine, the CDR3 covers 13 amino acids. The read is trimmed to its CDR3 DNA, 39 bases read in frame from base 1. CDR1 SGHRS and CDR2 YFSETQ were looked up in the germline V gene. Libraries were built with PCR. The instrument was an Illumina HiSeq 2500. Unique molecular identifiers were incorporated into TCR beta cDNA libraries to reduce PCR and sequencing biases. Per 1 to 10 million input T cells, approximately 500,000 cDNA molecules were obtained, such that each molecule approximated one T cell. The patient libraries were prepared and sequenced with the same protocol used for the earlier healthy control dataset. Within a given batch, samples were prepared together, multiplexed and sequenced on the same HiSeq lane. The study's processing was this. MIGEC was used to process the raw barcoded reads, and molecular identifier groups with only a single read were discarded before consensus assembly and CDR3 extraction. Clonotype tables were post-analysed with VDJtools, and diversity was normalized by down-sampling all datasets to the smallest sample size. To correct batch-related cross-sample contamination, repertoire overlap clustering matched CDR3 amino acid sequences but not nucleotide sequences. The public reads were reprocessed in TCRdb via fastp at Q25 and MiXCR, keeping in-frame beta chains. Merged by CDR3 protein, the rows form single entries marked with the most common genes and DNA. None of the V and J calls come from the authors' own analysis; TCRdb made them. In all, the sample holds roughly 730,000 distinct CDR3 sequences, and 30% of those were seen once. The ten largest clones represent under 0.7% of the sample.

General findings and caveats noted by the study authors: Strong co-clustering of samples prepared in the same batch was shown by direct clustering with F measure, prompting a batch-effect correction. The control group was slightly older than the multiple sclerosis patient group. Patients showed significantly higher frequencies than controls for about five TRBV segments, among them TRBV5-6, TRBV5-1 and TRBV20-1. Significantly lower normalized Chao1 diversity was found in multiple sclerosis patients than in controls, suggesting substantial peripheral T-cell clonal expansion.

Of note for this clonotype: No cognate antigen has been identified for it. Base qualities are missing; no much larger clone stands one base away.

TCR beta repertoires were profiled from peripheral blood of 13 young patients with multiple sclerosis to demonstrate the VDJtools post-analysis software. Multiple sclerosis patients were children and adolescents aged about 6 to 16 years. The rearranged segments are TRBV5-1 and TRBJ1-4, with the D gene too uncertain to name. This TCR derives from a girl between 10 and 17 years old with multiple sclerosis. Specimen: blood. This receptor carries the CDR3 CASSLFGREKLFF. In nucleotide form, the sequence is TGCGCCAGCAGCTTGTTCGGACGTGAAAAACTGTTTTTT.